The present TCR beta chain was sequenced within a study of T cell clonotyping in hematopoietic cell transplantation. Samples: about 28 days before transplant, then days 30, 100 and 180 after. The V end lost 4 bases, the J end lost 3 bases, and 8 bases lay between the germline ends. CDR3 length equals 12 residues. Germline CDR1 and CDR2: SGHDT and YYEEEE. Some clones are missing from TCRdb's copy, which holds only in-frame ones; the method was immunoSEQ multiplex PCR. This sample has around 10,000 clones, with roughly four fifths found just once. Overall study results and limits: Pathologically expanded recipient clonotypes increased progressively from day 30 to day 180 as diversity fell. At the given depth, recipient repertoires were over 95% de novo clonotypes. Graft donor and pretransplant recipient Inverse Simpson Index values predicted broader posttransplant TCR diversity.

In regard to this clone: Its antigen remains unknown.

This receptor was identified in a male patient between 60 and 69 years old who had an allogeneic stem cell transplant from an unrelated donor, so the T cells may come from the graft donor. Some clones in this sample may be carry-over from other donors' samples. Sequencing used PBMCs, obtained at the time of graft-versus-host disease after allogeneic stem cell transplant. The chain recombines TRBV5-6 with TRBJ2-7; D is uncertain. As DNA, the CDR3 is TGTGCCAGCAGCCTGACTGACTACGAGCAGTACTTC. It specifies CASSLTDYEQYF.